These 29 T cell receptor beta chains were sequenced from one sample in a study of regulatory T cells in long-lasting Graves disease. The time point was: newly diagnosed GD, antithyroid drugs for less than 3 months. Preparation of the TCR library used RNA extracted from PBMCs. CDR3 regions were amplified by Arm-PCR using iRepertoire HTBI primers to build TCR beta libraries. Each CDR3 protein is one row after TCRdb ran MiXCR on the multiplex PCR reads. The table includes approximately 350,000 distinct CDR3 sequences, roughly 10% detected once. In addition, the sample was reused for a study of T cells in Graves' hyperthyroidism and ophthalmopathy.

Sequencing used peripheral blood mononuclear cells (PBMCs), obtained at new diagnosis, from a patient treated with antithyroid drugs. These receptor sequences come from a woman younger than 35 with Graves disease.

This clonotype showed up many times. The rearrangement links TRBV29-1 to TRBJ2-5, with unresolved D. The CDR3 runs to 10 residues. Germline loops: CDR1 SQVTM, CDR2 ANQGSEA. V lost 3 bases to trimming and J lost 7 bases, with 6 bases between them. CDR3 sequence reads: CSVETGTQYF. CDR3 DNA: TGCAGCGTTGAGACTGGGACCCAGTACTTC. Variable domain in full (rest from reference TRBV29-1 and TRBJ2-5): SAVISQKPSRDICQRGTSLTIQCQVDSQVTMMFWYRQQPGQSLTLIATANQGSEATYESGFVIDKFPISRPNLTFSTLTVSNMSPEDSSIYLCSVETGTQYFGPGTRLLVL.

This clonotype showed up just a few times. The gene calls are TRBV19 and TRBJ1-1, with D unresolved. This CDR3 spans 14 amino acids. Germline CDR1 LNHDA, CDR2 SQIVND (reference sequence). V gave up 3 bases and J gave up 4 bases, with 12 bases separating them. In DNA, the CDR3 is TGTGCCAGTAGTATCGCGAACCCGGGCACTGAAGCTTTCTTT. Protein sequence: CASSIANPGTEAFF.

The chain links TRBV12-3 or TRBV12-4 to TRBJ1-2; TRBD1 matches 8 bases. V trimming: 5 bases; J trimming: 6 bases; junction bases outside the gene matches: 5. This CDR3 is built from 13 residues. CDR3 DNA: TGTGCCAGCAGTGACAGGGGTGAGAATGGCTACACCTTC. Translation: CASSDRGENGYTF.

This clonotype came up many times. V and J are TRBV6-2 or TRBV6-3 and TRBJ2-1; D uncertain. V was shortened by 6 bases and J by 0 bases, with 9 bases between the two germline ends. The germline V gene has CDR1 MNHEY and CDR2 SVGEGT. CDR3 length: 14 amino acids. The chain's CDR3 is CASRRPNSYNEQFF. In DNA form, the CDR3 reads TGTGCCAGCAGAAGACCTAACTCCTACAATGAGCAGTTCTTC.

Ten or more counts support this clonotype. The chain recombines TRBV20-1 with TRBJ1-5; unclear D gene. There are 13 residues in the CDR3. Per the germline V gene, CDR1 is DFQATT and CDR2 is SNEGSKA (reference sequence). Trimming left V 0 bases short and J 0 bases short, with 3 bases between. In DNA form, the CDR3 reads TGCAGTGCTAGAGACACTAGCAATCAGCCCCAGCATTTT. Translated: CSARDTSNQPQHF.

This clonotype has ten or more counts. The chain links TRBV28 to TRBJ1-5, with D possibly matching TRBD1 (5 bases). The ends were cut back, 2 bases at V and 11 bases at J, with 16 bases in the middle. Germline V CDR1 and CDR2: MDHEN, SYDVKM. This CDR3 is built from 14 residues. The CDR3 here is CASSLGGRGSAQHF. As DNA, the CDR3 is TGTGCCAGCAGTTTAGGGGGTCGGGGAAGCGCCCAGCATTTT.

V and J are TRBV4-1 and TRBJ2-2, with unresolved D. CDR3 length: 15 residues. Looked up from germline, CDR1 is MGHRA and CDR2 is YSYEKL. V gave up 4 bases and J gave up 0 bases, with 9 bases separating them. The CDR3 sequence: CASSPVGTNTGELFF. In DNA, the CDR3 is TGCGCCAGCAGCCCGGTCGGCACGAACACCGGGGAGCTGTTTTTT.

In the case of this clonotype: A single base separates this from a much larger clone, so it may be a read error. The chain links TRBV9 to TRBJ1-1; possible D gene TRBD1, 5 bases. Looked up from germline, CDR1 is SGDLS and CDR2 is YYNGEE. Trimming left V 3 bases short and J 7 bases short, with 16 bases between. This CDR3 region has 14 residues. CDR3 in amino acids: CASSADEGTSEAFF. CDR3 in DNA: TGTGCCAGCAGCGCAGATGAAGGGACGAGTGAAGCTTTCTTT.

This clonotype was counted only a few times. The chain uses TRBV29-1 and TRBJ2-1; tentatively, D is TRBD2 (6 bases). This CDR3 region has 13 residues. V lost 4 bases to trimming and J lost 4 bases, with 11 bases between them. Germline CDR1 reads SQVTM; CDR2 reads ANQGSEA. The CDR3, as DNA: TGCAGCGTTGGGGGCGGGACTTACAATGAGCAGTTCTTC. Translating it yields CSVGGGTYNEQFF.

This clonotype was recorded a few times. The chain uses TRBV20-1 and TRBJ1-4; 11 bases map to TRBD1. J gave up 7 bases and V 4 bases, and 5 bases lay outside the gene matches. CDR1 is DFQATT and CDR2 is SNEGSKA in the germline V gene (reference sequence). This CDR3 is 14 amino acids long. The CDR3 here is CSATPGTGGEKLFF. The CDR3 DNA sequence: TGCAGTGCTACCCCCGGGACAGGGGGTGAAAAACTGTTTTTT.

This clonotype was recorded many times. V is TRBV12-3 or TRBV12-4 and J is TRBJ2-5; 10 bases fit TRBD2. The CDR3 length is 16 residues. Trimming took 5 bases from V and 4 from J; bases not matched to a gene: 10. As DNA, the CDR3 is TGTGCCAGCAGTACTAGCGGGACGGAGGGGGGAGAGACCCAGTACTTC. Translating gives CASSTSGTEGGETQYF.

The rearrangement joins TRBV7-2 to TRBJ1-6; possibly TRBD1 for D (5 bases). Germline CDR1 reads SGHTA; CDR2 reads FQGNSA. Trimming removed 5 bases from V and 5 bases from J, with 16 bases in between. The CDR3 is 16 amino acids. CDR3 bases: TGTGCCAGCAGCCAAGATTCGGGGCAGAATAATTCACCCCTCCACTTT. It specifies CASSQDSGQNNSPLHF. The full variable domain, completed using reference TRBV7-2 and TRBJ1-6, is GAGVSQSPSNKVTEKGKDVELRCDPISGHTALYWYRQSLGQGLEFLIYFQGNSAPDKSGLPSDRFSAERTGGSVSTLTIQRTQQEDSAVYLCASSQDSGQNNSPLHFGNGTRLTVT.

Written as DNA, the CDR3 is TGCAGTGCTAATACCATGCTTGCTAGAGGGGGCGCAGATACGCAGTATTTT. Translated: CSANTMLARGGADTQYF. The gene calls are TRBV20-1 and TRBJ2-3, with 7 bases lining up with TRBD1. This CDR3 region has 17 residues. The V gene's germline CDR1 is DFQATT and CDR2 SNEGSKA (reference sequence). V lost 4 bases, J lost 4 bases, and 17 bases stayed unmatched.

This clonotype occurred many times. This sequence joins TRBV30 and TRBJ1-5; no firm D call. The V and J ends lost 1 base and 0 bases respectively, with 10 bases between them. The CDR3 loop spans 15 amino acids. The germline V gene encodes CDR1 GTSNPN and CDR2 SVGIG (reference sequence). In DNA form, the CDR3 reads TGTGCCTGGAGTGCCGATTATGGTAGCAATCAGCCCCAGCATTTT. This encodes CAWSADYGSNQPQHF.

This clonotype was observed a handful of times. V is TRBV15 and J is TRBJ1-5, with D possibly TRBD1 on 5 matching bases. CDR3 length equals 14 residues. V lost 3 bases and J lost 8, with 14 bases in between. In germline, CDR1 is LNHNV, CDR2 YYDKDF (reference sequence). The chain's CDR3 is CATSRTQAREPQHF. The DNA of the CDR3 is TGTGCCACCAGCAGGACACAGGCCCGGGAGCCCCAGCATTTT.

CDR3 in DNA: TGCAGTGCTTCCTCCTTCTATGGACAGGGGAGACAGACCCAGTACTTC. This sequence encodes CSASSFYGQGRQTQYF. This chain uses TRBV20-1 with TRBJ2-5; 9 nucleotides agree with TRBD1. Germline V gene sequence: CDR1 DFQATT, CDR2 SNEGSKA (reference sequence). This CDR3 region has 16 residues. With V trimmed by 5 bases and J by 6 bases, 16 bases remained unmatched.

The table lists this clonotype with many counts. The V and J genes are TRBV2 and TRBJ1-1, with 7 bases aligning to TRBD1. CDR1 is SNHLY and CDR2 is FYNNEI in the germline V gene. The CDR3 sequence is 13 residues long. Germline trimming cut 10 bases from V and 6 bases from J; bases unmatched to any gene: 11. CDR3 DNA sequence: TGTGCCACCACAGGGGCAATTTTCTCTGAAGCTTTCTTT. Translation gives CATTGAIFSEAFF.

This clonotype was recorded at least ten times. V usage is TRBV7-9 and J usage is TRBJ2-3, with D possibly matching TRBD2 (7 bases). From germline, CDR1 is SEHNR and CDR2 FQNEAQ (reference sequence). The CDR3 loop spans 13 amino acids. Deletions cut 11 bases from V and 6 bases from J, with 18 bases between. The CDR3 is CALRRGLMDTQYF. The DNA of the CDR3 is TGTGCCCTCCGGCGGGGGCTCATGGATACGCAGTATTTT.

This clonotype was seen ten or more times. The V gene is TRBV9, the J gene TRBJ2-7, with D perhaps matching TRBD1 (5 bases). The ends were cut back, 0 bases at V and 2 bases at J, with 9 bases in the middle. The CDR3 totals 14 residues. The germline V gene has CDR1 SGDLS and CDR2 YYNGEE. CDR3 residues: CASSVDNRPYEQYF. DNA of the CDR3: TGTGCCAGCAGCGTAGATAACAGGCCCTACGAGCAGTACTTC.

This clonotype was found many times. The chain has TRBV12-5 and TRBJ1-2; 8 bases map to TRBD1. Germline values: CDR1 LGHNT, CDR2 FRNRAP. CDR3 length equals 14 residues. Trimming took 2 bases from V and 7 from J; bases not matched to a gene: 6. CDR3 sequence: CASGLTMDRAGYTF. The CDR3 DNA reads TGTGCTAGTGGTTTGACAATGGACAGGGCTGGCTACACCTTC.

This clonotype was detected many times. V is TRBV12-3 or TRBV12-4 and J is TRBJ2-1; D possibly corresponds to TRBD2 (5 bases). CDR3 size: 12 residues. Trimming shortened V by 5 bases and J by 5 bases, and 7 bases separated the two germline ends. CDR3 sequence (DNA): TGTGCCAGCAGTCCAGCGGACAATGAGCAGTTCTTC. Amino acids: CASSPADNEQFF.

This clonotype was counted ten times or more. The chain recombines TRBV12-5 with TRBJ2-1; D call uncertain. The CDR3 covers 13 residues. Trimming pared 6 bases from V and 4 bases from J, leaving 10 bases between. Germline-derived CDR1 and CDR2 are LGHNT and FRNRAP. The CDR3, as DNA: TGTGCTAGTGGCTCGGACGCGTACAATGAGCAGTTCTTC. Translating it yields CASGSDAYNEQFF.

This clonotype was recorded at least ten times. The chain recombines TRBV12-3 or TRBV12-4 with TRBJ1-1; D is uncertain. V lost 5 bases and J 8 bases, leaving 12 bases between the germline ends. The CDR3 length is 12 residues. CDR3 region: CASSLPGSEAFF. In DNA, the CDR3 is TGTGCCAGCAGTCTGCCCGGGTCCGAAGCTTTCTTT.

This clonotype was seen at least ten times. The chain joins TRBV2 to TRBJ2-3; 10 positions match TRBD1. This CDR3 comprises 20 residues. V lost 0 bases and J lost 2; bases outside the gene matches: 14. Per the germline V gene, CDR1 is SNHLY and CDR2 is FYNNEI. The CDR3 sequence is CASSEAYRGGQGWDTDTQYF. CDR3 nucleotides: TGTGCCAGCAGTGAAGCCTACCGAGGGGGACAGGGGTGGGACACAGATACGCAGTATTTT.

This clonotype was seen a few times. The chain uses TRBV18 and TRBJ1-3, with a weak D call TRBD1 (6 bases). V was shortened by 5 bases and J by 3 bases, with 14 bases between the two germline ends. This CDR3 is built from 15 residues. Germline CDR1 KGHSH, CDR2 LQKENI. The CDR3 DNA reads TGTGCCAGCTCAGTACGGGACAATATTGGAAACACCATATATTTT. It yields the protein CASSVRDNIGNTIYF.

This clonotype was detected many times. The CDR3 protein is CASSSSWGGGQPQHF. The CDR3 DNA is TGTGCCAGCAGCTCATCTTGGGGGGGCGGTCAGCCCCAGCATTTT. The chain joins TRBV11-2 to TRBJ1-5; a possible D gene is TRBD1 (6 bases). The germline V and J ends were trimmed by 4 bases and 6 bases, with 16 bases remaining between them. This CDR3 spans 15 amino acids. The germline V gene encodes CDR1 SGHAT and CDR2 FQNNGV.

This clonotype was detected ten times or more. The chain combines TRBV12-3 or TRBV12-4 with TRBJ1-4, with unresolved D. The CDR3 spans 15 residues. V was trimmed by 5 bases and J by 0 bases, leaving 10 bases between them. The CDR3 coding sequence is TGTGCCAGCAGTGGGGAGGGAACAACTAATGAAAAACTGTTTTTT. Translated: CASSGEGTTNEKLFF.

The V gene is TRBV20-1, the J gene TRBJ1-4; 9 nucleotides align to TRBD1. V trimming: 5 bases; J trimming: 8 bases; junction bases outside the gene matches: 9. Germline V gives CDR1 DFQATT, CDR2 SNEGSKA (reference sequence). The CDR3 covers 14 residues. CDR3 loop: CSAPNRGRGEKLFF. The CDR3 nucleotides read TGCAGTGCTCCCAACAGGGGGCGCGGGGAAAAACTGTTTTTT.

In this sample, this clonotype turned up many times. The CDR3 bases are TGTGCCAGCAGCTTAGTGGGGCTAGCGGACTCCTACAATGAGCAGTTCTTC. Translating gives CASSLVGLADSYNEQFF. The chain carries TRBV11-2 and TRBJ2-1; 7 bases map to TRBD2. The V gene's germline CDR1 is SGHAT and CDR2 FQNNGV. There are 17 residues in the CDR3. V shed 1 base and J 0 bases; nucleotides not matched to a gene: 6.